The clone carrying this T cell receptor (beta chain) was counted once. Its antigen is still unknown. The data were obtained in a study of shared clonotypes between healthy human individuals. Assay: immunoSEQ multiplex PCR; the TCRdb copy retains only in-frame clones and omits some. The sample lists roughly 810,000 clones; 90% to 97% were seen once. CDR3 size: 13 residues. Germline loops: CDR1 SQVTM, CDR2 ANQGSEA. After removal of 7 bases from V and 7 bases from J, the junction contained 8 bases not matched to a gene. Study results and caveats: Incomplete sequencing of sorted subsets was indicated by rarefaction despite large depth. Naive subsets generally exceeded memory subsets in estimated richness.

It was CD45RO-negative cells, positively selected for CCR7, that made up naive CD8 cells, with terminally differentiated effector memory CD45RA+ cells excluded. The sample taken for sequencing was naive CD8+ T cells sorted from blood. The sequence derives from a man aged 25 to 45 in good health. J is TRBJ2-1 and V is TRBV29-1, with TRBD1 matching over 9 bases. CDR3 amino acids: CSARTGAGNEQFF. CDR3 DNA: TGCAGCGCTAGGACAGGGGCTGGGAATGAGCAGTTCTTC.